These 10 T cell receptor beta chains originate from one sample sequenced in a study of PD-1 blockade in classical Hodgkin lymphoma. Each patient relapsed following autologous stem cell transplantation, and prior brentuximab vedotin exposure differed. Here immunoSEQ multiplex PCR was the method, and the copy in TCRdb shows in-frame clones only, minus some. The sample carries over 25,000 clones, 70% recorded once. Sequencing used peripheral blood mononuclear cells (PBMCs), obtained before the second cycle of nivolumab. These receptors originate from a human donor with classical Hodgkin lymphoma.

The rearrangement uses TRBV5-8 and TRBJ2-3; D is perhaps TRBD2 (6 bases). V gave up 0 bases and J gave up 3 bases, with 14 bases separating them. The length of the CDR3 is 16 residues. Germline V lookup: CDR1 SGHTS, CDR2 YDEGEE. CDR3 DNA sequence: TGTGCCAGCAGCTTGGCCGGAGGGACTGGGACAGATACGCAGTATTTT. Translated: CASSLAGGTGTDTQYF.

J is TRBJ2-1 and V is TRBV30; D may match TRBD1 or TRBD2 (5 bases each). Per the germline V gene, CDR1 is GTSNPN and CDR2 is SVGIG (reference sequence). The V end was cut by 2 bases, the J end by 12 bases, with 17 bases between. The CDR3 runs 13 residues. CDR3 residues: CAWSWGNNELQFF. DNA for the CDR3: TGTGCCTGGAGTTGGGGGAATAATGAGTTGCAGTTCTTC.

This clone was seen a handful of times. CDR3 sequence: CASSRSGTGGPSGNTIYF. The CDR3 nucleotides read TGTGCCAGCAGCCGCTCCGGGACAGGGGGGCCCTCTGGAAACACCATATATTTT. The rearrangement joins TRBV7-6 to TRBJ1-3; 11 positions match TRBD1. Germline CDR1 and CDR2: SGHVS and FNYEAQ. The CDR3 loop spans 18 amino acids. V lost 5 bases and J lost 0; bases outside the gene matches: 9.

V and J are TRBV7-2 and TRBJ1-1; D not resolved. The CDR3 contains 14 residues. The V end lost 5 bases, the J end lost 4 bases, and 14 bases lay between the germline ends. Germline CDR1 is SGHTA and CDR2 is FQGNSA. The CDR3 DNA is TGTGCCAGCAGCCCCCCCCGACCTGGCACTGAAGCTTTCTTT. The encoded protein is CASSPPRPGTEAFF.

V usage is TRBV5-1 and J usage is TRBJ2-1, with D possibly being TRBD1 (6 bases). This CDR3 has 17 amino acids. V was cut by 4 bases and J by 5 bases, with 22 bases left in between. Germline CDR1 reads SGHRS; CDR2 reads YFSETQ. CDR3 in DNA: TGCGCCAGCAGCGGGGGCCTACCGCAACCCCGGGACAATGAGCAGTTCTTC. Amino acids: CASSGGLPQPRDNEQFF.

The chain uses TRBV6-1 and TRBJ2-3; 8 bases are shared with TRBD2. This CDR3 contains 14 residues. The germline V gene has CDR1 MNHNS and CDR2 SASEGT. V gave up 8 bases and J gave up 2 bases; unmatched junction bases: 6. The DNA for the CDR3 is TGTGCCAGCGGACCGGGACTAGTCACAGATACGCAGTATTTT. This translates into CASGPGLVTDTQYF.

This clone is categorized as medium-sized. The genes are TRBV10-1 and TRBJ1-4; D is unresolved. Germline lookup yields CDR1 WNHNN and CDR2 SYGVQD (reference sequence). This CDR3 comprises 16 residues. V was shortened by 3 bases and J by 8 bases, with 19 bases between the two germline ends. The CDR3 DNA reads as TGCGCCAGCAGTGACGTGGGTACCCGCGTACGAGAAAAACTGTTTTTT. Protein: CASSDVGTRVREKLFF.

There are a few counts of this clone. J is TRBJ2-2 and V is TRBV10-3; maybe TRBD1 (6 bases). Trimming took off 6 bases at V and 6 bases at J, with 11 bases between the two ends. The CDR3 contains 13 residues. Germline CDR1 reads ENHRY; CDR2 reads SYGVKD. CDR3 bases: TGTGCCATCAGGGGGGCCCTGTCCGGGGAGCTGTTTTTT. Its translation is CAIRGALSGELFF.

This rearrangement joins TRBV7-2 to TRBJ2-5; 11 bases align to TRBD1. The junction had 7 bases not matched to a gene; V was cut back by 2 bases and J by 5 bases. CDR1 is SGHTA, CDR2 FQGNSA, per germline. CDR3 length: 16 residues. The CDR3 bases are TGTGCCAGCAGCTTATCGGGGACAGGGGGTGGGGAGACCCAGTACTTC. Protein sequence: CASSLSGTGGGETQYF. Full variable domain (outside the CDR3, taken from reference TRBV7-2 and TRBJ2-5): GAGVSQSPSNKVTEKGKDVELRCDPISGHTALYWYRQSLGQGLEFLIYFQGNSAPDKSGLPSDRFSAERTGGSVSTLTIQRTQQEDSAVYLCASSLSGTGGGETQYFGPGTRLLVL.

The genes are TRBV5-4 and TRBJ2-7; 7 bases line up with TRBD2. Losses at the gene ends were 1 base for V and 5 bases for J; bases not matched to a gene: 9. Germline lookup yields CDR1 SGHNT and CDR2 YYREEE (reference sequence). The length of the CDR3 is 15 residues. CDR3 sequence reads: CASSLRTGGGDEQYF. The DNA of the CDR3 is TGTGCCAGCAGCTTGCGGACGGGGGGTGGAGACGAGCAGTACTTC. Based on the CDR3 plus reference TRBV5-4 and TRBJ2-7, the full variable domain is ETGVTQSPTHLIKTRGQQVTLRCSSQSGHNTVSWYQQALGQGPQFIFQYYREEENGRGNFPPRFSGLQFPNYSSELNVNALELDDSALYLCASSLRTGGGDEQYFGPGTRLTVT.